This is a list of T cell receptor beta chains from one sample in a study of T cells in Graves' hyperthyroidism and ophthalmopathy. TCRdb analysed the multiplex PCR reads with MiXCR anew, one entry per CDR3 protein. The sample contains more than 450,000 distinct CDR3 sequences, 14% of which appear only once. The sample taken for sequencing was blood. The receptor source for this set is a woman aged 40 to 50 with Graves' hyperthyroidism. Both conserved end residues are part of each CDR3. D genes are given only for firm matches. Clone size is not always given. Where it is, it says once, few, many or a class for expanded clones.

J | D | V | size | CDR3 | DNA
TRBJ2-1 | TRBD1 | TRBV6-1 | few | CASSTIGTGSYNEQFF | TGTGCCAGCAGTACCATCGGGACAGGGTCCTACAATGAGCAGTTCTTC
TRBJ2-7 | TRBD2 | TRBV3-1 | many | CASSQDPRWGGGPYEQYF | TGTGCCAGCAGCCAAGACCCCCGGTGGGGGGGTGGACCCTACGAGCAGTACTTC
TRBJ2-2 | TRBD2 | TRBV6-1 | once | CASIPSGRAPGELFF | TGTGCCAGCATCCCCAGCGGGAGGGCACCCGGGGAGCTGTTTTTT
TRBJ2-3 | . | TRBV10-3 | many | CAISESGAGDTDTQYF | TGTGCCATCAGTGAGTCGGGGGCTGGAGACACAGATACGCAGTATTTT
TRBJ2-3 | . | TRBV5-1 | many | CASSPGITSTDTQYF | TGCGCCAGCAGCCCTGGGATCACTAGCACAGATACGCAGTATTTT
TRBJ1-2 | . | TRBV24-1 | few | CATSDLSRRHGYTF | TGTGCCACCAGTGATTTGTCCAGGCGGCATGGCTACACCTTC
TRBJ1-2 | . | TRBV27 | few | CASSLSRGSLYGYTF | TGTGCCAGCAGTTTATCGAGGGGATCTCTCTATGGCTACACCTTC
TRBJ2-1 | TRBD2 | TRBV27 | many | CASSSAARLAGAGYNEQFF | TGTGCCAGCAGTTCCGCAGCGAGACTAGCGGGAGCGGGTTACAATGAGCAGTTCTTC
TRBJ2-7 | . | TRBV7-9 | many | CASSLGKGKTYEQYF | TGTGCCAGCAGCTTAGGAAAAGGCAAGACCTACGAGCAGTACTTC
TRBJ2-1 | TRBD2 | TRBV27 | many | CASRGGESSYNEQFF | TGTGCCAGCAGGGGAGGGGAGAGCTCCTACAATGAGCAGTTCTTC
TRBJ2-1 | TRBD2 | TRBV7-9 | many | CASSLSGRITHNEQFF | TGTGCCAGCAGCTTAAGCGGGAGGATTACCCACAATGAGCAGTTCTTC
TRBJ2-7 | . | TRBV20-1 | many | CSALYLSSYEQYF | TGCAGTGCGTTGTACTTGAGCTCCTACGAGCAGTACTTC
TRBJ2-1 | . | TRBV28 | few | CASSSAGSPYNEQFF | TGTGCCAGCAGTTCCGCGGGTTCGCCCTACAATGAGCAGTTCTTC
TRBJ2-1 | TRBD1 | TRBV6-2/TRBV6-3 | many | CASSYLGQGVGNEQFF | TGTGCCAGCAGTTACCTGGGACAGGGGGTGGGCAATGAGCAGTTCTTC
TRBJ1-1 | . | TRBV7-9 | many | CASSFTDAMNTEAFF | TGTGCCAGCAGCTTTACAGATGCCATGAACACTGAAGCTTTCTTT
TRBJ2-1 | TRBD2 | TRBV5-1 | many | CASSLVAGETYNEQFF | TGCGCCAGCAGCTTGGTTGCGGGAGAAACCTACAATGAGCAGTTCTTC
TRBJ2-7 | . | TRBV20-1 | many | CSARSQGGAYEQYF | TGCAGTGCTAGATCGCAGGGGGGGGCCTACGAGCAGTACTTC
TRBJ2-5 | TRBD2 | TRBV3-1 | many | CASSQELLAAGETQYF | TGTGCCAGCAGCCAAGAATTACTAGCGGCAGGAGAGACCCAGTACTTC
TRBJ1-5 | . | TRBV3-1 | many | CASGDGDQPQHF | TGTGCCAGCGGCGACGGAGATCAGCCCCAGCATTTT
TRBJ2-7 | TRBD2 | TRBV29-1 | many | CSVLGGTSGSGYEQYF | TGCAGCGTTTTGGGTGGGACTAGCGGGAGCGGTTACGAGCAGTACTTC
TRBJ2-7 | . | TRBV6-2/TRBV6-3 | few | CASSYELYEQYF | TGTGCCAGCAGTTACGAACTCTACGAGCAGTACTTC
TRBJ1-2 | TRBD1 | TRBV28 | many | CASSLWAGGDYGYTF | TGTGCCAGCAGTTTATGGGCAGGGGGCGACTATGGCTACACCTTC
TRBJ2-7 | . | TRBV6-5 | . | CASSFLLEGTYEQYF | TGTGCCAGCAGTTTCCTTCTAGAGGGGACCTACGAGCAGTACTTC
TRBJ2-7 | TRBD1 | TRBV7-9 | few | CASSLQDRGIEQYF | TGTGCCAGCAGCCTCCAGGACAGGGGGATCGAGCAGTACTTC
TRBJ1-1 | . | TRBV7-2 | many | CASRLQGWTEAFF | TGTGCCAGCAGGCTACAGGGATGGACTGAAGCTTTCTTT
TRBJ1-1 | . | TRBV30 | many | CAWSVLGRSMNTEAFF | TGTGCCTGGAGTGTATTAGGGCGGTCCATGAACACTGAAGCTTTCTTT
TRBJ1-2 | TRBD1 | TRBV27 | . | CASSLLSPGTGMFGYTF | TGTGCCAGCAGTTTACTTTCCCCAGGGACAGGGATGTTTGGCTACACCTTC
TRBJ2-1 | TRBD2 | TRBV28 | . | CASSFGGGGAGGLNEQFF | TGTGCCAGCAGTTTTGGGGGCGGGGGAGCGGGAGGGCTCAATGAGCAGTTCTTC
TRBJ2-7 | TRBD1 | TRBV27 | few | CASSRGQGTYEQYF | TGTGCCAGCAGCCGGGGACAGGGCACCTACGAGCAGTACTTC
TRBJ1-1 | . | TRBV27 | . | CASSLSTRGSAFF | TGTGCCAGCAGTTTATCGACCCGCGGGTCTGCTTTCTTT
TRBJ1-2 | . | TRBV27 | few | CASSPSRGGIHGYTF | TGTGCCAGCAGTCCTTCTCGGGGGGGTATCCATGGCTACACCTTC
TRBJ1-1 | . | TRBV30 | many | CAWSVSGITEAFF | TGTGCCTGGAGTGTCAGTGGGATCACTGAAGCTTTCTTT
TRBJ2-1 | TRBD1 | TRBV29-1 | few | CSTSAGGNEQFF | TGCAGCACCTCGGCAGGGGGCAATGAGCAGTTCTTC
TRBJ1-1 | TRBD1 | TRBV30 | . | CAGTLQGINTEAFF | TGTGCCGGAACACTACAGGGGATCAATACTGAAGCTTTCTTT
TRBJ1-6 | . | TRBV6-2/TRBV6-3 | . | CAGSYSIVGSSNSPLHF | TGTGCCGGCAGTTACTCGATCGTGGGCAGTAGTAATTCACCCCTCCACTTT
TRBJ2-7 | . | TRBV2 | many | CASSETGSYYEQYF | TGTGCCAGCAGTGAGACAGGCTCGTACTACGAGCAGTACTTC
TRBJ2-7 | . | TRBV6-1 | many | CASRRDNQIPYEQYF | TGTGCCAGCAGGCGGGACAACCAAATCCCCTACGAGCAGTACTTC
TRBJ1-3 | . | TRBV7-9 | once | CASSSMLEGPGNTIYF | TGTGCCAGCAGCTCCATGCTCGAGGGGCCCGGAAACACCATATATTTT
TRBJ1-1 | . | TRBV28 | many | CASGGTPRLNTEAFF | TGTGCCAGCGGAGGGACTCCCAGGTTGAACACTGAAGCTTTCTTT
TRBJ1-2 | . | TRBV6-5 | many | CASSYGAGLGGYTF | TGTGCCAGCAGTTACGGGGCGGGCCTAGGTGGCTACACCTTC
TRBJ1-2 | . | TRBV6-2/TRBV6-3 | many | CASSYADGTQRTYGYTF | TGTGCCAGCAGTTACGCGGACGGGACCCAACGGACCTATGGCTACACCTTC
TRBJ2-7 | . | TRBV20-1 | many | CSARTGLTSNYEQYF | TGCAGTGCTAGAACGGGACTCACCTCAAACTACGAGCAGTACTTC
TRBJ2-3 | . | TRBV29-1 | many | CSADTRTGTDTQYF | TGCAGCGCCGATACGAGAACGGGCACAGATACGCAGTATTTT
TRBJ2-1 | TRBD2 | TRBV2 | many | CASRMGLAYNEQFF | TGTGCCAGCAGAATGGGACTAGCTTACAATGAGCAGTTCTTC
TRBJ2-2 | TRBD1 | TRBV29-1 | . | CSKLDRAITGELFF | TGCAGCAAATTGGACAGGGCGATCACCGGGGAGCTGTTTTTT
TRBJ2-1 | . | TRBV14 | . | CASSPFEVPYSNEQFF | TGTGCCAGCAGCCCATTTGAAGTTCCTTACAGCAATGAGCAGTTCTTC
TRBJ2-7 | . | TRBV4-3 | . | CASSQELALDYYEQYF | TGCGCCAGCAGCCAAGAACTAGCCCTAGATTATTACGAGCAGTACTTC
TRBJ1-2 | TRBD1 | TRBV7-9 | . | CASSSQQGLIYGYTF | TGTGCCAGCAGCTCCCAACAGGGGTTGATCTATGGCTACACCTTC
TRBJ2-3 | TRBD2 | TRBV30 | . | CAWSVRPPSGRTILSTDTQYF | TGTGCCTGGAGTGTGAGACCCCCTAGCGGGAGAACTATTTTAAGCACAGATACGCAGTATTTT
TRBJ2-7 | . | TRBV7-2 | many | CASSLSGWSYEQYF | TGTGCCAGCAGCTTATCAGGGTGGAGCTACGAGCAGTACTTC
TRBJ2-5 | . | TRBV3-1 | many | CASSQDPLRYQETQYF | TGTGCCAGCAGCCAAGATCCCCTACGTTACCAAGAGACCCAGTACTTC
TRBJ2-7 | . | TRBV27 | many | CASSSSSLANYEQYF | TGTGCCAGCAGTTCCAGTTCATTGGCAAACTACGAGCAGTACTTC
TRBJ1-1 | . | TRBV29-1 | few | CSAERENTEAFF | TGCAGCGCTGAAAGGGAGAACACTGAAGCTTTCTTT
TRBJ1-4 | TRBD1 | TRBV7-8 | many | CASSYQPGQGKEKLFF | TGTGCCAGCAGCTACCAACCGGGACAGGGGAAGGAAAAACTGTTTTTT
TRBJ1-2 | . | TRBV28 | few | CASSHTTGGLGYTF | TGTGCCAGCAGTCACACGACAGGTGGGTTGGGCTACACCTTC
TRBJ2-1 | . | TRBV20-1 | . | CSAGGYSRSSYNEQFF | TGCAGTGCTGGGGGATACAGTCGAAGCTCCTACAATGAGCAGTTCTTC
TRBJ2-1 | TRBD2 | TRBV5-5 | . | CASRREEYNEQFF | TGTGCCAGCAGGCGGGAGGAATACAATGAGCAGTTCTTC
TRBJ1-3 | . | TRBV7-9 | few | CASSLGGLGSGNTIYF | TGTGCCAGCAGCTTGGGAGGCCTAGGCTCTGGAAACACCATATATTTT
TRBJ2-7 | . | TRBV10-2 | many | CASSESGTVYEQYF | TGCGCCAGCAGTGAGTCGGGAACAGTCTACGAGCAGTACTTC
TRBJ2-3 | . | TRBV4-2 | . | CASSQDFGGPDTQYF | TGTGCCAGCAGCCAAGATTTCGGGGGTCCAGATACGCAGTATTTT